The T cell receptor beta chain under discussion was sequenced for a study of blood T cells in healthy people across ages. Overall study context: About one barcoded beta molecule per two T cells was the capture yield of template switching.

Note on this clonotype: Its target is not known.

The CDR3 covers 15 residues. CDR1 MNHEY and CDR2 SMNVEV come from the germline V gene (reference sequence). Combining a sample-barcoded 5' primer with a J-beta primer mix, a second PCR ran for about 6 to 11 cycles. TCRdb recomputed calls from the 5' RACE reads with MiXCR, one row per CDR3 protein. The data contain around 800,000 distinct CDR3 sequences, around 24% of them singletons. The study, taken as a whole, reports: Strong correlation was found linking TCR beta diversity to naive T cell percentage.

The same sample was also studied in work on T cells of mothers and their children.

Sequencing used blood. The V and J genes are TRBV27 and TRBJ2-5, with a possible D match to TRBD2 (6 bases). Matching the DNA end better, TRBJ2-1 makes the J call doubtful. This TCR derives from a boy between 5 and 17 years old in good health. The CDR3 is CASSLGEGRNNEQFF. CDR3 DNA sequence: TGTGCCAGCAGTTTAGGAGAGGGGAGGAACAATGAGCAGTTCTTC.